These T cell receptor beta chains were read from a single sample in a study of blood T cell repertoires in COVID-19. This table comes from immunoSEQ multiplex PCR, and its TCRdb copy is limited to in-frame clones, with some not included. The sample yields roughly 250,000 clones, 75% to 90% seen once. The sequenced material came from PBMCs or T cells enriched from blood (not recorded which). These receptors came from a woman between 25 and 40 years old with acute COVID-19. CDR3s include the opening cysteine and the closing phenylalanine or tryptophan. D genes are given only for firm matches. Clone size is given for some rows only: seen once, a few or many times, or a class if the clone is expanded.

J gene: TRBJ2-3; V gene: TRBV7-2; D gene: TRBD1; clone size: -; CDR3 length: 14; CDR3 protein: CASSRDRGADTQYF; CDR3 DNA: TGTGCCAGCAGCAGGGACAGGGGGGCAGATACGCAGTATTTT
J gene: TRBJ1-2; V gene: TRBV11-1; D gene: -; clone size: -; CDR3 length: 13; CDR3 protein: CASSPNHNYGYTF; CDR3 DNA: TGTGCCAGCAGCCCCAATCATAACTATGGCTACACCTTC
J gene: TRBJ1-2; V gene: TRBV19; D gene: TRBD1; clone size: few; CDR3 length: 14; CDR3 protein: CATGGTGYNYGYTF; CDR3 DNA: TGTGCCACCGGAGGGACAGGGTACAACTATGGCTACACCTTC
J gene: TRBJ1-4; V gene: TRBV4-2; D gene: TRBD1; clone size: -; CDR3 length: 18; CDR3 protein: CASSQAGGGIGTNEKLFF; CDR3 DNA: TGTGCCAGCAGCCAAGCAGGGGGCGGAATCGGAACTAATGAAAAACTGTTTTTT
J gene: TRBJ2-7; V gene: TRBV3-1/TRBV3-2; D gene: -; clone size: -; CDR3 length: 12; CDR3 protein: CASSQGSNEQYF; CDR3 DNA: TGTGCCAGCAGCCAAGGGAGCAACGAGCAGTACTTC
J gene: TRBJ2-1; V gene: TRBV5-6; D gene: TRBD2; clone size: -; CDR3 length: 15; CDR3 protein: CASSTLAGREGEQFF; CDR3 DNA: TGTGCCAGCAGCACCCTAGCGGGGAGAGAAGGAGAGCAGTTCTTC
J gene: TRBJ1-4; V gene: TRBV6-5; D gene: -; clone size: -; CDR3 length: 13; CDR3 protein: CASSSGSGEKLFF; CDR3 DNA: TGTGCCAGCAGCTCCGGATCAGGGGAAAAACTGTTTTTT
J gene: TRBJ2-7; V gene: TRBV27; D gene: TRBD2; clone size: once; CDR3 length: 16; CDR3 protein: CASSLRTSPNFGEQYF; CDR3 DNA: TGTGCCAGCAGTTTAAGGACTAGCCCCAATTTTGGCGAGCAGTACTTC
J gene: TRBJ1-1; V gene: TRBV6-2/TRBV6-3; D gene: TRBD1; clone size: -; CDR3 length: 14; CDR3 protein: CASSLTDRAGEAFF; CDR3 DNA: TGTGCCAGCAGCCTAACCGACAGGGCGGGGGAAGCTTTCTTT
J gene: TRBJ2-2; V gene: TRBV7-6; D gene: -; clone size: -; CDR3 length: 16; CDR3 protein: CASSAGLGPGTGELFF; CDR3 DNA: TGTGCCAGCAGCGCCGGCCTAGGTCCCGGGACCGGGGAGCTGTTTTTT
J gene: TRBJ2-1; V gene: TRBV19; D gene: -; clone size: -; CDR3 length: 15; CDR3 protein: CASRQDRSSYNEQFF; CDR3 DNA: TGTGCCAGTAGGCAGGACAGAAGCTCCTACAATGAGCAGTTCTTC
J gene: TRBJ2-7; V gene: TRBV5-4; D gene: TRBD2; clone size: -; CDR3 length: 15; CDR3 protein: CASSPSGVRGYEQYF; CDR3 DNA: TGTGCCAGCAGCCCCAGCGGGGTCCGCGGGTACGAGCAGTACTTC
J gene: TRBJ2-3; V gene: TRBV7-2; D gene: TRBD2; clone size: -; CDR3 length: 13; CDR3 protein: CASRETSPDTQYF; CDR3 DNA: TGTGCCAGCAGGGAGACTAGCCCAGATACGCAGTATTTT
J gene: TRBJ1-2; V gene: TRBV19; D gene: TRBD1; clone size: -; CDR3 length: 14; CDR3 protein: CASSMGQGGYGYTF; CDR3 DNA: TGTGCCAGTAGTATGGGACAGGGAGGCTATGGCTACACCTTC
J gene: TRBJ2-7; V gene: TRBV5-1; D gene: TRBD1; clone size: -; CDR3 length: 14; CDR3 protein: CASSLGDRSYEQYF; CDR3 DNA: TGCGCCAGCAGCTTGGGGGACAGATCCTACGAGCAGTACTTC
J gene: TRBJ1-1; V gene: TRBV4-1; D gene: -; clone size: few; CDR3 length: 15; CDR3 protein: CASSQERGWDTEAFF; CDR3 DNA: TGCGCCAGCAGCCAAGAACGGGGGTGGGACACTGAAGCTTTCTTT
J gene: TRBJ1-1; V gene: TRBV5-1; D gene: -; clone size: -; CDR3 length: 11; CDR3 protein: CASRETTEAFF; CDR3 DNA: TGCGCCAGCAGGGAGACCACTGAAGCTTTCTTT
J gene: TRBJ1-5; V gene: TRBV7-6; D gene: -; clone size: few; CDR3 length: 13; CDR3 protein: CASSSGYGQPQHF; CDR3 DNA: TGTGCCAGCAGCTCAGGGTATGGTCAGCCCCAGCATTTT
J gene: TRBJ1-2; V gene: TRBV18; D gene: TRBD1; clone size: once; CDR3 length: 16; CDR3 protein: CASSPQDARGDYGYTF; CDR3 DNA: TGTGCCAGCTCACCACAAGACGCCAGGGGGGACTATGGCTACACCTTC
J gene: TRBJ1-5; V gene: TRBV28; D gene: -; clone size: -; CDR3 length: 12; CDR3 protein: CASSLEDQPQHF; CDR3 DNA: TGTGCCAGCAGTTTAGAGGATCAGCCCCAGCATTTT
J gene: TRBJ1-6; V gene: TRBV6-1; D gene: TRBD1; clone size: -; CDR3 length: 14; CDR3 protein: CASSPDRENSPLHF; CDR3 DNA: TGTGCCAGCAGTCCGGACAGGGAAAACTCACCCCTCCACTTT
J gene: TRBJ1-5; V gene: TRBV28; D gene: -; clone size: few; CDR3 length: 14; CDR3 protein: CASTSLGGDQPQHF; CDR3 DNA: TGTGCCAGCACCTCTCTTGGCGGAGATCAGCCCCAGCATTTT
J gene: TRBJ1-2; V gene: TRBV21-1; D gene: -; clone size: -; CDR3 length: 14; CDR3 protein: CASSNPPKSNGYTF; CDR3 DNA: TGTGCCAGCAGCAATCCCCCCAAATCTAATGGCTACACCTTC
J gene: TRBJ2-7; V gene: TRBV29-1; D gene: -; clone size: few; CDR3 length: 11; CDR3 protein: CSVGRGNEQYF; CDR3 DNA: TGCAGCGTTGGCAGGGGCAACGAGCAGTACTTC
J gene: TRBJ1-1; V gene: TRBV2; D gene: -; clone size: -; CDR3 length: 11; CDR3 protein: CASSGGVEAFF; CDR3 DNA: TGTGCCAGCAGTGGGGGGGTAGAGGCTTTCTTT